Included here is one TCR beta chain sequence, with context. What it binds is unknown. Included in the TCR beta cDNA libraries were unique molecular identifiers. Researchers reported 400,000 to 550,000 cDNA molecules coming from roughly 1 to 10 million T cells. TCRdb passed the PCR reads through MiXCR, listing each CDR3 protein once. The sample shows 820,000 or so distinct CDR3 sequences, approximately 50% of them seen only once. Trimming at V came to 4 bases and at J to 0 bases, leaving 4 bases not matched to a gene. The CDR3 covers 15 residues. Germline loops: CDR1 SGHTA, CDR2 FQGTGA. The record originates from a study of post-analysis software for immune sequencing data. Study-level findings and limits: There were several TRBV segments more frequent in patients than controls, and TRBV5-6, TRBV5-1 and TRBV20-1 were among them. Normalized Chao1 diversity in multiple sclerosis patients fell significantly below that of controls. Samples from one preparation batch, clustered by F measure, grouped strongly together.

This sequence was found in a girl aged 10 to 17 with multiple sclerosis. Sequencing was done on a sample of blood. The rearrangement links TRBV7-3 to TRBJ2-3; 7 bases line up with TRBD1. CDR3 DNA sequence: TGTGCCAGCAGCTCCCGACAGGGAAGCACAGATACGCAGTATTTT. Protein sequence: CASSSRQGSTDTQYF.